This is a list of T cell receptor beta chains from one sample in a study of blood T cell repertoires in COVID-19. The data were produced by immunoSEQ multiplex PCR, yet TCRdb's version contains in-frame clones alone and is incomplete. Here the sample spans about 400,000 clones, roughly 85% being singletons. The sequencing input was peripheral blood. The receptors originated from a woman in her thirties with active or convalescent COVID-19. Both conserved end residues are trimmed from each CDR3. The D gene is left open where the match is weak.

>.|TRBV27
ASRVGGNNSPLH
>TRBD1|TRBV18
ASSPDQGANTEAF
>.|TRBV5-6
ASSPKAAGLNTEAF
>TRBD1|TRBV27
ASSSPGQIVEAF
>.|TRBV29-1
SVEDRSYGYT
>TRBD1|TRBV19
ASSEGTGVYEQY
>.|TRBV19
ASVRVGTEAF
>.|TRBV5-6
ASSLGSGTSKDTQY
>TRBD1|TRBV18
ASSRGQGDTEAF
>TRBD2|TRBV18
ASSPGGMETQY
>TRBD1|TRBV2
ASRIQGANTEAF
>.|TRBV2
ASSEARTVTGPQH
>TRBD1|TRBV4-1
ASSLAWTGPYGYT
>TRBD1|TRBV5-1
ASSLVTGGANTIY
>TRBD1|TRBV6-6
ASSHREPGTGSRQHNEQF
>.|TRBV18
ASSPSESNYGYT
>.|TRBV7-9
ASSLDTLTDTQY
>.|TRBV4-2
ASSQADGEYSYQPQH
>TRBD1|TRBV19
ASSIKGASTEAF
>.|TRBV19
ASTPIGVYGYT
>.|TRBV25-1
ASSTYNEQF
>TRBD1|TRBV18
ASSPTGVETQY
>TRBD2|TRBV27
ASSPETSGTYEQY
>TRBD2|TRBV4-1
ASSQGLAGARGETQY
>TRBD1|TRBV5-1
ASSLERQGNTEAF
>.|TRBV19
ASSIIFGGGDIQY
>.|TRBV25-1
ASEGAVGTEAF
>.|TRBV3-1/TRBV3-2
ASSQIQGGEKLF
>.|TRBV19
ASSIARVEDTQY
>TRBD1|TRBV11-2
ASSSGTGIYYNEQF
>.|TRBV5-4
ASSIVSEMNTEAF
>.|TRBV6-1
ASSEYRGGTTDTQY
>.|TRBV3-1/TRBV3-2
ASSQTGSEGYT
>.|TRBV18
ASSPPIAVTPYNEQF
>.|TRBV19
ASNPGTVNTEAF
>.|TRBV12-5
ASGLREGITEAF
>TRBD1|TRBV6-5
ASSQGQGGAYGYT
>TRBD2|TRBV4-1
ASSQGSGSFNEQF
>TRBD1|TRBV5-6
ASSLKPGTGYEKLF
>.|TRBV6-4
ASSRGGQNTEAF
>TRBD1|TRBV10-3
AIGTEGNTIY
>TRBD1|TRBV30
AWSTIQNLRG
>TRBD1|TRBV27
ASSPRTGGGTDTQY
>.|TRBV6-5
ASSYSNRNTEAF
>TRBD2|TRBV6-1
ASSENPGLAGETQY
>TRBD2|TRBV5-4
ASSPALGLAGGLETQY
>TRBD1|TRBV5-6
ASSPPHRDRGNQNYGYT
>.|TRBV10-3
AISRSGLGAEAF
>.|TRBV27
ASSPNGQPQH
>TRBD2|TRBV6-5
ASSFKGGDTQY
>.|TRBV7-9
ASSPSPGGQSYNEQF
>.|TRBV5-1
ASSLDGDKTGELF
>.|TRBV10-3
AISESSNFYGYT
>.|TRBV5-4
ASSSPGGDYEQY
>TRBD1|TRBV4-2
ASSPDRVSSYGYT
>.|TRBV6-5
ASRYSGSRTQY
>.|TRBV14
ASSQESGYATSGNTIY
>.|TRBV4-1
ASSPRETGGEKLF
>TRBD1|TRBV5-4
ASSLKDRASYEQY